These 16 T cell receptor beta chains were all obtained from the same sample, sequenced in a study of blood T cell repertoires in COVID-19. Assay used: immunoSEQ multiplex PCR; TCRdb lists only in-frame clones, some missing. There are 250,000 to 300,000 clones in the sample; roughly 89% occur only once, and 0.85% to 0.95% lies in the top ten. The sample was peripheral blood. All receptors come from a woman aged 40 to 49 who had recovered from COVID-19.

The rearrangement joins TRBV5-1 to TRBJ2-5; 7 bases map to TRBD1. The CDR3 runs 14 residues. Germline loops: CDR1 SGHRS, CDR2 YFSETQ. V gave up 4 bases and J gave up 4 bases; unmatched junction bases: 7. The CDR3 is CASSPRDSGETQYF. The CDR3 nucleotides read TGCGCCAGCAGCCCTCGGGACAGTGGAGAGACCCAGTACTTC. The entire variable domain, with the rest obtained from reference TRBV5-1 and TRBJ2-5, is as follows: KAGVTQTPRYLIKTRGQQVTLSCSPISGHRSVSWYQQTPGQGLQFLFEYFSETQRNKGNFPGRFSGRQFSNSRSEMNVSTLELGDSALYLCASSPRDSGETQYFGPGTRLLVL.

This clone was picked up one time. The chain recombines TRBV5-4 with TRBJ2-1; 10 bases agree with TRBD2. The CDR3 is 17 amino acids. J gave up 0 bases and V 2 bases, and 5 bases lay outside the gene matches. Germline V lookup: CDR1 SGHNT, CDR2 YYREEE (reference sequence). DNA for the CDR3: TGTGCCAGCAGCTTAGGTGCTAGCGGGAGCTCCTACAATGAGCAGTTCTTC. Encoded protein: CASSLGASGSSYNEQFF.

The J gene is TRBJ2-1, the V gene TRBV10-2; no clear D gene. CDR3 size: 12 residues. Trimming shortened V by 5 bases and J by 7 bases, and 9 bases separated the two germline ends. CDR1 is WSHSY, CDR2 SAAADI, per germline. CDR3 amino acids: CASSPTGNEQFF. The CDR3 DNA sequence: TGCGCCAGCAGTCCGACTGGAAATGAGCAGTTCTTC.

V is TRBV7-9 and J is TRBJ2-3, with 8 bases identical to TRBD2. Germline V gives CDR1 SEHNR, CDR2 FQNEAQ (reference sequence). V gave up 4 bases and J gave up 7 bases; unmatched junction bases: 10. This CDR3 is 15 amino acids long. The CDR3 nucleotides are TGTGCCAGCAGCTCGAGTAGCGGGGCAACATATACGCAGTATTTT. This codes for CASSSSSGATYTQYF.

This clone was observed a single time. The V call is TRBV27, the J call TRBJ2-1; TRBD1 matches 12 bases. This CDR3 has 15 residues. Germline loops: CDR1 MNHEY, CDR2 SMNVEV (reference sequence). V was clipped by 2 bases and J by 8 bases; unmatched bases: 4. The CDR3 loop reads CASSLAGQGADEQFF. The CDR3, as DNA: TGTGCCAGCAGTTTAGCGGGACAGGGGGCAGATGAGCAGTTCTTC.

The J gene is TRBJ2-2, the V gene TRBV18, with 7 positions matching TRBD1. Looked up from germline, CDR1 is KGHSH and CDR2 is LQKENI. The CDR3 has 18 residues. The trim removed 7 bases at V and 0 bases at J, leaving 14 bases unmatched. The CDR3 here is CASCGQAGSFPNTGELFF. CDR3 DNA sequence: TGTGCCAGCTGCGGACAGGCCGGGTCCTTCCCGAACACCGGGGAGCTGTTTTTT.

This clone has only a few counts. The chain is built from TRBV9 and TRBJ2-5; a possible D gene is TRBD1 (6 bases). The ends were cut back, 4 bases at V and 5 bases at J, with 12 bases in the middle. Per the germline V gene, CDR1 is SGDLS and CDR2 is YYNGEE. CDR3 length equals 13 residues. Here the CDR3 reads CASSPMGAETQYF. As DNA, the CDR3 is TGTGCCAGCAGCCCCATGGGGGCTGAGACCCAGTACTTC.

The chain carries TRBV7-2 and TRBJ2-1, with D hard to call. Germline V gene sequence: CDR1 SGHTA, CDR2 FQGNSA. This CDR3 contains 14 residues. Trimming shortened V by 0 bases and J by 7 bases, and 10 bases separated the two germline ends. CDR3 residues: CASSLALLGNEQFF. The CDR3 region has the DNA TGTGCCAGCAGCTTAGCTCTTCTAGGTAATGAGCAGTTCTTC.

This clone was detected only a few times. This same CDR3 is encoded by further DNA sequences in the sample. The J gene is TRBJ2-7, the V gene TRBV5-1, with 7 bases aligning to TRBD2. Trimming cost V 0 bases and J 0 bases; bases outside gene matches: 0. This CDR3 contains 14 residues. Germline loops: CDR1 SGHRS, CDR2 YFSETQ. In DNA, the CDR3 is TGCGCCAGCAGCTTGGGCGGGAGCTCCTACGAGCAGTACTTC. Protein: CASSLGGSSYEQYF.

The V call is TRBV5-1, the J call TRBJ2-7, with a weak D call TRBD2 (5 bases). The germline V gene encodes CDR1 SGHRS and CDR2 YFSETQ. CDR3 length: 13 amino acids. The V gene lost 7 bases and the J gene lost 7 bases, with 18 bases spanning the gap. CDR3 sequence: CASAVGRTGEQYF. The CDR3, as DNA: TGCGCCAGCGCTGTAGGCAGGACGGGGGAGCAGTACTTC. The entire variable domain, with the rest obtained from reference TRBV5-1 and TRBJ2-7, is as follows: KAGVTQTPRYLIKTRGQQVTLSCSPISGHRSVSWYQQTPGQGLQFLFEYFSETQRNKGNFPGRFSGRQFSNSRSEMNVSTLELGDSALYLCASAVGRTGEQYFGPGTRLTVT.

The chain recombines TRBV6-5 with TRBJ2-3; 7 bases align to TRBD2. V was clipped by 6 bases and J by 1 base; unmatched bases: 7. CDR3 size: 15 residues. CDR1 MNHEY and CDR2 SVGAGI come from the germline V gene. The CDR3 here is CASRPGLLGTDTQYF. The CDR3 nucleotides are TGTGCCAGCAGACCGGGACTATTGGGCACAGATACGCAGTATTTT.

The rearrangement uses TRBV19 and TRBJ2-7, with TRBD2 identical over 11 bases. The ends lost 5 bases at V and 2 bases at J; junction bases unmatched: 5. The germline CDR1 and CDR2 sequences are LNHDA and SQIVND (reference sequence). This CDR3 is 15 amino acids long. The CDR3 reads CASSLRLAGPYEQYF. The DNA of the CDR3 is TGTGCCAGTAGTCTAAGACTAGCGGGACCCTACGAGCAGTACTTC.

A note on this clone: The sample holds other DNA sequences that translate to the same CDR3. This CDR3 reads CASSQGGNTEAFF. CDR3 DNA: TGTGCCAGCAGCCAGGGGGGAAACACTGAAGCTTTCTTT. V is TRBV3-1 (or the pseudogene TRBV3-2) and J is TRBJ1-1; D is possibly TRBD1 (5 bases). The CDR3 has 13 amino acids. Germline V lookup: CDR1 LGHDT, CDR2 YNNKEL (reference sequence). V was cut by 3 bases and J by 2 bases, with 7 bases left in between.

This clone was observed a few times. CDR3 in amino acids: CASRRGGADTGELFF. The CDR3 bases are TGTGCCAGTCGCCGAGGAGGGGCCGACACCGGGGAGCTGTTTTTT. The V call is TRBV19, the J call TRBJ2-2, with a tentative D call TRBD2 (6 bases). Per the germline V gene, CDR1 is LNHDA and CDR2 is SQIVND (reference sequence). V was pared by 8 bases and J by 3 bases, with 16 bases between. CDR3 length equals 15 residues.

The rearrangement joins TRBV6-5 to TRBJ2-1; TRBD2 matches at 7 bases. The ends lost 2 bases at V and 4 bases at J; junction bases unmatched: 8. CDR3 size: 16 residues. The germline V gene has CDR1 MNHEY and CDR2 SVGAGI. The CDR3 sequence: CASSYTRSGDYNEQFF. Here the CDR3 DNA reads TGTGCCAGCAGTTACACCAGGAGCGGGGATTACAATGAGCAGTTCTTC.

J is TRBJ2-2 and V is TRBV29-1; tentative D call: TRBD1 (6 bases). Looked up from germline, CDR1 is SQVTM and CDR2 is ANQGSEA. Trimming removed 7 bases from V and 1 base from J, with 16 bases in between. CDR3 length: 15 residues. CDR3 amino acids: CSAGAGARNTGELFF. CDR3 coding DNA: TGCAGCGCCGGCGCAGGGGCGAGGAACACCGGGGAGCTGTTTTTT.